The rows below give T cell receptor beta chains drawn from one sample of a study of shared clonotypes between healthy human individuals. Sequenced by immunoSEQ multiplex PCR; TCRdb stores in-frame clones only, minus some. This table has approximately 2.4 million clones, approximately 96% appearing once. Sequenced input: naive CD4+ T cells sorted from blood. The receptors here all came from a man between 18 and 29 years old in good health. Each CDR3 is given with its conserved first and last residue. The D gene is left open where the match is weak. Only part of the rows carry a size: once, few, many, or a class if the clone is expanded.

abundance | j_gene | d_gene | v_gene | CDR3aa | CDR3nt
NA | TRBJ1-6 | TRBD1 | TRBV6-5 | CASSYDRVYSPLHF | TGTGCCAGCAGTTACGACAGGGTATATTCACCCCTCCACTTT
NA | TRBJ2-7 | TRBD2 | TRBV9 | CASSTGLAPYEQYF | TGTGCCAGCAGCACGGGACTAGCCCCCTACGAGCAGTACTTC
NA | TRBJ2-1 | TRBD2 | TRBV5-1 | CASSLGSGNHNEQFF | TGCGCCAGCAGCTTGGGAAGCGGGAACCACAATGAGCAGTTCTTC
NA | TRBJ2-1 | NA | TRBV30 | CAWSAVRGEQFF | TGTGCCTGGAGTGCAGTCAGGGGTGAGCAGTTCTTC
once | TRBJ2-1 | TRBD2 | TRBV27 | CASTGGGVFEQFF | TGTGCCAGCACAGGCGGGGGTGTGTTTGAGCAGTTCTTC
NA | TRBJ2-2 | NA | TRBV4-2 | CASSQDLLPDTGELFF | TGTGCCAGCAGCCAAGATCTCCTACCGGACACCGGGGAGCTGTTTTTT
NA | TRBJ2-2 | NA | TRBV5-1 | CASSRRTDTLNTGELFF | TGCGCCAGCAGCCGACGGACAGATACTTTGAACACCGGGGAGCTGTTTTTT
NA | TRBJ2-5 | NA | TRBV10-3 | CAIYNGGRETQYF | TGTGCCATCTACAACGGGGGGCGAGAGACCCAGTACTTC
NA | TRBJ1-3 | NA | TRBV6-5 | CASSSVRTGSGNTIYF | TGTGCCAGCAGTTCCGTCCGGACGGGTTCTGGAAACACCATATATTTT
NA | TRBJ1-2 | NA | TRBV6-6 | CASSYQGETGYYGYTF | TGTGCCAGCAGTTACCAAGGGGAGACAGGATACTATGGCTACACCTTC
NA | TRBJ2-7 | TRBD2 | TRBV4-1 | CASSLAGTSGSNYEQYF | TGCGCCAGCAGCCTAGCCGGGACTAGCGGGAGTAACTACGAGCAGTACTTC
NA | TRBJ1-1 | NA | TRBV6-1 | CASTRDGVITEAFF | TGTGCCAGCACCCGGGACGGGGTCATCACTGAAGCTTTCTTT
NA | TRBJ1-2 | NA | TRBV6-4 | CASSDHGNRPIYGYTF | TGTGCCAGCAGTGACCACGGGAATCGGCCGATCTATGGCTACACCTTC
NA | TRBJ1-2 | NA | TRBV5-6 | CASSLAKGPLIGYTF | TGTGCCAGCAGCTTGGCCAAAGGGCCCCTCATCGGCTACACCTTC
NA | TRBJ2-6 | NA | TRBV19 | CASSLRSAGANVLTF | TGTGCCAGTAGTTTACGGTCTGCTGGGGCCAACGTCCTGACTTTC
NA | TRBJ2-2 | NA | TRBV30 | CAWSDGARRTGELFF | TGTGCCTGGAGTGACGGTGCCAGGCGGACCGGGGAGCTGTTTTTT
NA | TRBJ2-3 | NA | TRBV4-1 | CASSQEGRALTDTQYF | TGCGCCAGCAGCCAAGAGGGCAGGGCCCTCACAGATACGCAGTATTTT
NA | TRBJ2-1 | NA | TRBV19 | CASRETSSYNEQFF | TGTGCCAGTAGGGAGACTTCCTCCTACAATGAGCAGTTCTTC
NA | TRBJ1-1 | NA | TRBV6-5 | CASSQTLGWGTEAFF | TGTGCCAGCAGCCAAACATTGGGGTGGGGCACTGAAGCTTTCTTT
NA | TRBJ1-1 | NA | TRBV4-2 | CASSQEDEAFF | TGTGCCAGCAGCCAAGAAGATGAAGCTTTCTTT